This entry features one T cell receptor beta chain sequence. These data come from a study of monozygotic twins with inflammatory bowel disease. CDR3 length: 17 amino acids. Germline values: CDR1 DFQATT, CDR2 SNEGSKA (reference sequence). Reprocessing the 5' RACE reads, TCRdb reports a single entry for every CDR3 protein and omits DNA. The repertoire shows over 150,000 distinct CDR3 sequences; the top ten hold roughly 2.3%. The sample consisted of blood. This chain links TRBV20-1 with TRBJ2-3; TCRdb lists TRBD2, though no DNA is available to test this call. This receptor was obtained from a human donor with ulcerative colitis or Crohn's disease, or a healthy co-twin of an affected twin (not recorded which). Here the CDR3 reads CSARGLAGGQSTDTQYF.